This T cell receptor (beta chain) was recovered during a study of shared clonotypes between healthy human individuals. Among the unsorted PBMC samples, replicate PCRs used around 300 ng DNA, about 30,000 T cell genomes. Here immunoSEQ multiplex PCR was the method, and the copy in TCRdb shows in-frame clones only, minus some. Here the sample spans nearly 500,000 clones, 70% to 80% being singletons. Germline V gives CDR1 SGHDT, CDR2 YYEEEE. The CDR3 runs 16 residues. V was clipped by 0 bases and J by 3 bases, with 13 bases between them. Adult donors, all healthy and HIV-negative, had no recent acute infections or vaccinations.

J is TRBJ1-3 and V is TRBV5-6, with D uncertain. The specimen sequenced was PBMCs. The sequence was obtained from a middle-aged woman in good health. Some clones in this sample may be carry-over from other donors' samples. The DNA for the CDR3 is TGTGCCAGCAGCTTGGCGTCTAGGGTAGATGGAAACACCATATATTTT. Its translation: CASSLASRVDGNTIYF.